This record covers a single T cell receptor beta chain. The entry originates in a study of OX40 agonist ivuxolimab in advanced cancers. Sequencing used immunoSEQ multiplex PCR; TCRdb keeps in-frame clones, though not all of them. The profile covers tens of thousands of clones, with about 87% appearing a single time and roughly 5% taken by the ten largest. The CDR3 is made up of 16 amino acids. Germline assignment: CDR1 LNHDA and CDR2 SQIVND (reference sequence). After removal of 5 bases from V and 4 bases from J, the junction contained 7 bases not matched to a gene. The chain is built from TRBV19 and TRBJ2-2; 10 bases agree with TRBD1. The sample consisted of CD4+ or CD8+ T cells sorted from blood, taken in a trial of the OX40 agonist ivuxolimab. This sequence originates from an adult with an advanced solid tumor such as melanoma, head and neck, liver or kidney cancer. The DNA for the CDR3 is TGTGCCAGTAGTCCGGGACAGGGGACGGGCACCGGGGAGCTGTTTTTT. Translation: CASSPGQGTGTGELFF.